The clone carrying this T cell receptor (beta chain) was picked up a small number of times. The PCR employed 60 Vbeta primers together with 13 Jbeta primers. The method was immunoSEQ multiplex PCR; TCRdb's version includes in-frame clones alone and lacks a portion of them. The profile shows roughly 86,000 clones, over 50% of them singletons. This entry comes from a study of cytomegalovirus exposure and HLA in healthy donors. The overall study: An earlier analysis identified 120 million or so unique TCR beta sequences in 150 million to 200 million T cells.

These donors counted as nominally healthy when sampled, but unrecorded immune exposures were likely. This CDR3 contains 17 residues. The V gene end was trimmed by 1 base and the J gene end by 8 bases; junction bases not matched to a gene: 14. Germline V gene data show CDR1 as MGHRA and CDR2 as YSYEKL. The sequence came from a man younger than 45 in good health and CMV-seronegative. Input material: PBMCs. The chain links TRBV4-1 to TRBJ1-2, with 9 positions matching TRBD1. The CDR3 coding sequence is TGCGCCAGCAGCCAAGGGGAGTCCGGGACAGGGTTAAAAGGCTACACCTTC. This gives the protein CASSQGESGTGLKGYTF.